This T cell receptor beta chain appears in the sequencing data of a study of T cells in Graves' hyperthyroidism and ophthalmopathy. Worth noting for this clonotype: What it binds is unknown.

RNA transcripts gave rise to amplified TCR beta CDR3 regions. RT-PCR in the first round (using the HTBI primer set) targeted the TCR CDR3. MiXCR, applied by TCRdb to the multiplex PCR reads, yields one record per CDR3 protein. The sample consists of about 560,000 distinct CDR3 sequences, about 45% of them appearing once. The study's findings and limits: Blood also showed most of the thyroid clonotypes that were expanded above 0.001. A 13 V-J signature model discriminated ophthalmopathy versus stable hyperthyroidism.

Those with hyperthyroidism were 18 to 65 years old, newly diagnosed, and ill for under 2 months. The TCR was taken from a woman aged 18-29 years with Graves' hyperthyroidism. The sample taken for sequencing was peripheral blood or thyroid tissue (not recorded which).

CDR3 sequence reads: CASSSGPGTGNQPQHF. The CDR3 coding sequence is TGTGCCAGCAGCTCGGGTCCCGGGACAGGCAATCAGCCCCAGCATTTT. J is TRBJ1-5 and V is TRBV7-8; 7 nucleotides agree with TRBD1. The CDR3 contains 16 residues. CDR1 is SGHVS, CDR2 FQNEAQ, per germline. V was clipped by 4 bases and J by 2 bases; unmatched bases: 8.